What follows are 16 T cell receptor beta chains derived from one specimen sequenced in a study of blood T cell repertoires in COVID-19. Assay: immunoSEQ multiplex PCR; the TCRdb copy retains only in-frame clones and omits some. The sample shows some 300,000 clones, about nine tenths of them seen only once. The sequenced sample was PBMCs or T cells enriched from blood (not recorded which). The receptors come from a woman in her fifties or sixties who had been exposed to COVID-19.

The chain links TRBV4-2 to TRBJ1-6; 11 positions match TRBD1. The V segment lost 4 bases and the J segment 8 bases; nucleotides outside the gene matches: 13. Germline V gives CDR1 LGHNA, CDR2 YNFKEQ. The length of the CDR3 is 18 residues. This CDR3 reads CASSLGQGAQGWDSPLHF. As DNA, the CDR3 is TGTGCCAGCAGCCTAGGACAGGGGGCGCAGGGTTGGGATTCACCCCTCCACTTT.

The rearrangement joins TRBV5-1 to TRBJ1-2; 7 bases agree with TRBD1. The V gene's germline CDR1 is SGHRS and CDR2 YFSETQ. Unmatched junction bases numbered 7, after V lost 0 bases and J lost 8 bases. This CDR3 comprises 14 residues. CDR3 bases: TGCGCCAGCAGCTTGGCCGCGCAGGGGGAAGGCTACACCTTC. Amino acids: CASSLAAQGEGYTF.

The chain couples TRBV28 to TRBJ2-7; a possible D gene is TRBD2 (5 bases). CDR1 is MDHEN, CDR2 SYDVKM, per germline. The CDR3 spans 12 residues. V was pared by 8 bases and J by 2 bases, with 10 bases between. The CDR3 nucleotides read TGTGCCAGCGGTTCGGGAACCTACGAGCAGTACTTC. Translating gives CASGSGTYEQYF. The full variable domain, in which reference TRBV28 and TRBJ2-7 provide the parts outside the CDR3, is DVKVTQSSRYLVKRTGEKVFLECVQDMDHENMFWYRQDPGLGLRLIYFSYDVKMKEKGDIPEGYSVSREKKERFSLILESASTNQTSMYLCASGSGTYEQYFGPGTRLTVT.

This sequence joins TRBV19 and TRBJ1-5; 8 bases align to TRBD1. The J segment lost 7 bases and the V segment lost 5 bases, leaving 10 bases of the junction unmatched. Germline V gene data show CDR1 as LNHDA and CDR2 as SQIVND (reference sequence). This CDR3 is built from 15 residues. The DNA for the CDR3 is TGTGCCAGTAGTGAGATAGGACAGGGTATGCAGCCCCAGCATTTT. Translating it yields CASSEIGQGMQPQHF.

The CDR3 is CASSQADYRTGSTGYTF. The DNA for the CDR3 is TGTGCCAGCAGCCAAGCGGACTATCGGACAGGGTCGACCGGCTACACCTTC. The chain uses TRBV3-1 (or the pseudogene TRBV3-2) and TRBJ1-2, with TRBD1 matching 8 bases. The J segment lost 8 bases and the V segment lost 1 base, leaving 15 bases of the junction unmatched. CDR3 length: 17 residues. The germline V gene has CDR1 LGHDT and CDR2 YNNKEL (reference sequence).

The chain uses TRBV29-1 and TRBJ1-1, with D tentatively TRBD1 (6 bases). Per the germline V gene, CDR1 is SQVTM and CDR2 is ANQGSEA. Deletions cut 6 bases from V and 8 bases from J, with 13 bases between. This CDR3 comprises 11 residues. Written as DNA, the CDR3 is TGCAGCGTCCCCTCAAGGGGGGAAGCTTTCTTT. It specifies CSVPSRGEAFF. Variable domain in full (rest from reference TRBV29-1 and TRBJ1-1): SAVISQKPSRDICQRGTSLTIQCQVDSQVTMMFWYRQQPGQSLTLIATANQGSEATYESGFVIDKFPISRPNLTFSTLTVSNMSPEDSSIYLCSVPSRGEAFFGQGTRLTVV.

This chain joins TRBV5-1 and TRBJ2-3; TRBD2 matches at 8 bases. V lost 3 bases and J lost 4; bases outside the gene matches: 7. The germline gives CDR1 SGHRS, CDR2 YFSETQ. This CDR3 region has 15 residues. CDR3 bases: TGCGCCAGCAGCTCCGGGACTAGTGTCGCAGATACGCAGTATTTT. It translates to CASSSGTSVADTQYF.

This clone appeared a few times. The V and J genes are TRBV18 and TRBJ1-3; D gene ambiguous. Per germline, CDR1 KGHSH and CDR2 LQKENI. Trimming took 3 bases from V and 9 from J, leaving 12 bases between them. The CDR3 is made up of 13 amino acids. DNA for the CDR3: TGTGCCAGCTCACCGGTGGAGGTCGGCACCATATATTTT. As protein: CASSPVEVGTIYF.

This clone was seen just once. The chain joins TRBV9 to TRBJ2-3; 7 positions match TRBD1. This CDR3 comprises 15 residues. The J segment lost 2 bases and the V segment lost 0 bases, leaving 3 bases of the junction unmatched. Germline V gene sequence: CDR1 SGDLS, CDR2 YYNGEE. CDR3 residues: CASSVAGTDTDTQYF. The CDR3 bases are TGTGCCAGCAGCGTAGCCGGGACAGACACAGATACGCAGTATTTT.

The rearrangement joins TRBV28 to TRBJ2-2, with TRBD1 identical over 9 bases. Germline CDR1 MDHEN, CDR2 SYDVKM. The CDR3 is made up of 15 amino acids. Trimming at V came to 6 bases and at J to 5 bases, leaving 7 bases not matched to a gene. The CDR3 loop reads CASSSPGQGTGELFF. The DNA for the CDR3 is TGTGCCAGCAGCTCACCGGGACAGGGTACCGGGGAGCTGTTTTTT.

To note about this clone: The sample contains more than one DNA sequence encoding this CDR3. J is TRBJ1-2 and V is TRBV28; 8 bases map to TRBD1. The V segment lost 2 bases and the J segment 2 bases; nucleotides outside the gene matches: 1. Germline values: CDR1 MDHEN, CDR2 SYDVKM. This CDR3 region has 14 residues. CDR3 in DNA: TGTGCCAGCAGTTTAGGACAGGGCAACTATGGCTACACCTTC. Its protein product is CASSLGQGNYGYTF.

The rearrangement uses TRBV5-1 and TRBJ2-3; 10 bases fit TRBD2. The CDR3 sequence is 19 residues long. V was pared by 0 bases and J by 1 base, with 11 bases of the junction left unmatched. Germline CDR1 SGHRS, CDR2 YFSETQ. CDR3: CASSLGLNLAGVRTDTQYF. For the CDR3, the DNA is TGCGCCAGCAGCTTGGGCCTGAATCTAGCGGGGGTACGCACAGATACGCAGTATTTT.

The chain links TRBV19 to TRBJ2-7; TRBD1 aligns across 9 bases. With V trimmed by 6 bases and J by 2 bases, 11 bases remained unmatched. CDR1 is LNHDA, CDR2 SQIVND, per germline (reference sequence). The CDR3 contains 16 residues. The CDR3 is CASSEKVGTGTYEQYF. Here the CDR3 DNA reads TGTGCCAGTAGCGAAAAGGTCGGGACAGGGACCTACGAGCAGTACTTC.

Points on this clone: The sample has other DNA sequences that encode this CDR3 too. The rearrangement uses TRBV19 and TRBJ1-1; D remains ambiguous. The CDR3 covers 14 residues. From germline, CDR1 is LNHDA and CDR2 SQIVND (reference sequence). V was clipped by 3 bases and J by 2 bases, with 10 bases between them. CDR3 DNA: TGTGCCAGTAGTATTGGAGGTGGCAACACTGAAGCTTTCTTT. This codes for CASSIGGGNTEAFF.

The J gene is TRBJ2-7, the V gene TRBV5-1; 9 positions match TRBD2. J gave up 3 bases and V 4 bases, and 17 bases lay outside the gene matches. Germline V CDR1 and CDR2: SGHRS, YFSETQ. The CDR3 spans 18 residues. The CDR3 spells CASSRESGGRGGVYEQYF. CDR3 in DNA: TGCGCCAGCAGCCGTGAGAGCGGCGGGCGGGGGGGCGTCTACGAGCAGTACTTC.

V usage is TRBV19 and J usage is TRBJ1-1; TRBD1 matches at 7 bases. Germline CDR1 LNHDA, CDR2 SQIVND (reference sequence). The CDR3 extends over 15 amino acids. V lost 2 bases and J lost 0; bases outside the gene matches: 3. CDR3 coding DNA: TGTGCCAGTAGTATAACAGGGGACATGAACACTGAAGCTTTCTTT. Its protein product is CASSITGDMNTEAFF.